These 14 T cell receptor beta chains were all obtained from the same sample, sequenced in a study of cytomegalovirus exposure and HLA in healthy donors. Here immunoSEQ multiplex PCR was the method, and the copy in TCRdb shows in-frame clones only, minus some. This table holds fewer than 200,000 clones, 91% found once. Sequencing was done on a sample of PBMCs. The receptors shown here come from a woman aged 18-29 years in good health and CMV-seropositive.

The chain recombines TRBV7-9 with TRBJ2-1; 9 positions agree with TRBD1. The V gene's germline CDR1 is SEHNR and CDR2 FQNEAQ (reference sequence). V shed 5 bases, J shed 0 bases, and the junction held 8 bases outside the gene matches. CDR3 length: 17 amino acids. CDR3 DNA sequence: TGTGCCAGCAGCCCTCCCGGGACAGGGAGCTCCTACAATGAGCAGTTCTTC. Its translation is CASSPPGTGSSYNEQFF.

The CDR3 DNA follows: TGTGCCAGCACCGCAGGGCCAGGATCACCCCTCCACTTT. Its translation is CASTAGPGSPLHF. The chain employs TRBV6-4 and TRBJ1-6, with D perhaps TRBD1 (5 bases). Germline CDR1 reads MRHNA; CDR2 reads SNTAGT. Trimming removed 7 bases from V and 10 bases from J, with 14 bases in between. The CDR3 sequence is 13 residues long.

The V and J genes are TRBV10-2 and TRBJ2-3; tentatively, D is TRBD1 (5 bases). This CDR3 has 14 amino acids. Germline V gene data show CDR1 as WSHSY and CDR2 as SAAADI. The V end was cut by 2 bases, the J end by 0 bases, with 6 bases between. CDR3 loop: CASSEQGSTDTQYF. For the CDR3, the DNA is TGCGCCAGCAGTGAGCAGGGAAGCACAGATACGCAGTATTTT.

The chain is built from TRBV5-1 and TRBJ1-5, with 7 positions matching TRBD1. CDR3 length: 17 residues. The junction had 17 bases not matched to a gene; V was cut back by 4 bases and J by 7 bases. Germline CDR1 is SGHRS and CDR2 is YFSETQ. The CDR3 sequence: CASSPSWVPGQSQPQHF. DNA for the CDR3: TGCGCCAGCAGCCCGAGTTGGGTCCCGGGACAGTCACAGCCCCAGCATTTT. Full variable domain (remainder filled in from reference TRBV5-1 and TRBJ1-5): KAGVTQTPRYLIKTRGQQVTLSCSPISGHRSVSWYQQTPGQGLQFLFEYFSETQRNKGNFPGRFSGRQFSNSRSEMNVSTLELGDSALYLCASSPSWVPGQSQPQHFGDGTRLSIL.

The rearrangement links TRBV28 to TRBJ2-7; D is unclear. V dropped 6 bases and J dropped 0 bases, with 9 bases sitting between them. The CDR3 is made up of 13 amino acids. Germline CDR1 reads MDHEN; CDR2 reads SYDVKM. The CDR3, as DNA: TGTGCCAGCAGCACTCCCACCTCCTACGAGCAGTACTTC. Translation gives CASSTPTSYEQYF.

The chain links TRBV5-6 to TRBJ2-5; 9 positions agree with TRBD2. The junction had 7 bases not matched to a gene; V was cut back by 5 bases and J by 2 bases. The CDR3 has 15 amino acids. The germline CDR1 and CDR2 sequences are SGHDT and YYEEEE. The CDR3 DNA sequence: TGTGCCAGCAGTCTTAGCGGGAGCGCGCAAGAGACCCAGTACTTC. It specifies CASSLSGSAQETQYF.

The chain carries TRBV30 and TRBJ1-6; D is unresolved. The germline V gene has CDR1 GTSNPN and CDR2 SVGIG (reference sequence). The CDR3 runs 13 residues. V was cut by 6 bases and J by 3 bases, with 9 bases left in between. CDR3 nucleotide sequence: TGTGCCTGTGCGGAGGTCTATAATTCACCCCTCCACTTT. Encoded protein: CACAEVYNSPLHF.

The CDR3 DNA reads TGTGCCAGCAGCTTACCCCCAGGGGGCCCCCGTTCGAACTACGAGCAGTACTTC. Protein product: CASSLPPGGPRSNYEQYF. The chain recombines TRBV5-4 with TRBJ2-7; the match to TRBD1 covers 8 bases. Looked up from germline, CDR1 is SGHNT and CDR2 is YYREEE (reference sequence). The junction had 16 bases not matched to a gene; V was cut back by 2 bases and J by 3 bases. The CDR3 covers 18 residues.

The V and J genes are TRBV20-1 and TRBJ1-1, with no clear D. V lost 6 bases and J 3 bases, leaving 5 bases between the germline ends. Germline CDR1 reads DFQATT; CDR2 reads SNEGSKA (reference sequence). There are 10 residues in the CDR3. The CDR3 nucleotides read TGCAGTGCCCTGTACACTGAAGCTTTCTTT. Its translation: CSALYTEAFF.

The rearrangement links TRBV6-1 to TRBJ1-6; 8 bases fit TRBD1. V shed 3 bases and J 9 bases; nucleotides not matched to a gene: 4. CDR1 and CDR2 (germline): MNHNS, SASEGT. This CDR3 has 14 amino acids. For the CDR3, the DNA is TGTGCCAGCAGTGATGCAGGGGGCGTTTCACCCCTCCACTTT. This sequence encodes CASSDAGGVSPLHF.

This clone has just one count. CDR3 region: CASSQGPDRPWGGYTF. The CDR3, as DNA: TGCGCCAGCAGCCAAGGACCTGACAGGCCTTGGGGTGGCTACACCTTC. The V call is TRBV4-3, the J call TRBJ1-2, with D maybe TRBD1 (6 bases). The CDR3 is 16 amino acids. CDR1 and CDR2 from the germline V gene are LGHNA and YSLEER. V lost 1 base to trimming and J lost 7 bases, with 19 bases between them.

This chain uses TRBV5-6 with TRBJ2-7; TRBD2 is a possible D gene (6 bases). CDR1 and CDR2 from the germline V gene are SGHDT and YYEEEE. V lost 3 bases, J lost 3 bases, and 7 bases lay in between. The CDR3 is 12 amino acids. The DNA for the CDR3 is TGTGCCAGCAGCTGGGGAGGCTACGAGCAGTACTTC. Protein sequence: CASSWGGYEQYF.

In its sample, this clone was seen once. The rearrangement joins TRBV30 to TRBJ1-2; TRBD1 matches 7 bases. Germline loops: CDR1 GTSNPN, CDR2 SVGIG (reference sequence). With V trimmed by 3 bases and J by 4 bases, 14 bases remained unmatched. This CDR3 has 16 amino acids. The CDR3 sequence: CAWSTTGRVPTYGYTF. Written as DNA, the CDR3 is TGTGCCTGGAGCACGACAGGGCGGGTACCCACCTATGGCTACACCTTC.

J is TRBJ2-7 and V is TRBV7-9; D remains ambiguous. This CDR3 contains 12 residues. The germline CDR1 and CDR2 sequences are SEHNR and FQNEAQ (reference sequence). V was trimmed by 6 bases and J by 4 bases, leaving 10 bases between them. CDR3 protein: CASSYSGYEQYF. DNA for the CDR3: TGTGCCAGCAGTTACTCGGGTTACGAGCAGTACTTC.